Shown below are 14 T cell receptor beta chains from a single sample sequenced in a study of cytomegalovirus exposure and HLA in healthy donors. In the PCR, 60 Vbeta and 13 Jbeta primers were used. The table came from immunoSEQ multiplex PCR; TCRdb's copy has only in-frame clones and leaves some out. The sample has over 150,000 clones, roughly 80% seen once. The sample consisted of PBMCs. All receptors come from a man aged 18 to 30 in good health and CMV-seronegative.

This clone was counted a single time. The chain carries TRBV7-9 and TRBJ1-1, with D possibly TRBD1 on 5 matching bases. The CDR3 extends over 16 amino acids. Germline CDR1 reads SEHNR; CDR2 reads FQNEAQ (reference sequence). V was cut by 1 base and J by 4 bases, with 16 bases left in between. The CDR3 DNA follows: TGTGCCAGCAGCTTAGGGGGCTGGGAGGGTCCCACTGAAGCTTTCTTT. Translating it yields CASSLGGWEGPTEAFF.

The DNA of the CDR3 is TGCGCCAGCAGCTTCGAAGGACAGAGCTCCTACAATGAGCAGTTCTTC. Translation: CASSFEGQSSYNEQFF. This rearrangement joins TRBV5-1 to TRBJ2-1, with a tentative D call TRBD1 (6 bases). CDR3 length: 16 residues. V gave up 2 bases and J gave up 0 bases, with 12 bases separating them. Germline CDR1 is SGHRS and CDR2 is YFSETQ.

This clone is a singleton in its sample. The chain has TRBV4-1 and TRBJ1-2, with 12 bases fitting TRBD1. The V gene's germline CDR1 is MGHRA and CDR2 YSYEKL. The ends lost 2 bases at V and 8 bases at J; junction bases unmatched: 9. The CDR3 runs to 16 residues. The CDR3 sequence is CASSQIGTGGSWGYTF. The DNA for the CDR3 is TGCGCCAGCAGCCAAATAGGGACAGGGGGCAGTTGGGGCTACACCTTC.

The chain employs TRBV7-9 and TRBJ1-1; 11 nucleotides line up with TRBD1. The V segment lost 1 base and the J segment 2 bases; nucleotides outside the gene matches: 3. The CDR3 has 16 amino acids. Germline V gene data show CDR1 as SEHNR and CDR2 as FQNEAQ (reference sequence). In DNA, the CDR3 is TGTGCCAGCAGCTTAGGGGACAGGGGGAGAAACACTGAAGCTTTCTTT. Residues: CASSLGDRGRNTEAFF.

V usage is TRBV7-2 and J usage is TRBJ2-7; 8 bases are shared with TRBD1. J gave up 6 bases and V 5 bases, and 12 bases lay outside the gene matches. The CDR3 is 15 residues long. Germline loops: CDR1 SGHTA, CDR2 FQGNSA. The CDR3 DNA is TGTGCCAGCAGCCGATCGACAGGGGTTTATGGCGAGCAGTACTTC. As protein: CASSRSTGVYGEQYF.

This clone was seen more than once but under ten times. V usage is TRBV15 and J usage is TRBJ1-5; 7 nucleotides align to TRBD1. Germline V gene sequence: CDR1 LNHNV, CDR2 YYDKDF (reference sequence). V shed 1 base and J 7 bases; nucleotides not matched to a gene: 10. This CDR3 comprises 16 residues. CDR3 nucleotide sequence: TGTGCCACCAGCAGAGGGCGTACAGGGGCGGACCAGCCCCAGCATTTT. This encodes CATSRGRTGADQPQHF.

The genes are TRBV9 and TRBJ1-4; tentatively, D is TRBD1 (5 bases). The CDR3 extends over 14 amino acids. Germline CDR1 and CDR2: SGDLS and YYNGEE. The CDR3 sequence: CSQRLGLDNEKLFF. For the CDR3, the DNA is TGTTCACAAAGGTTGGGACTGGATAATGAAAAACTGTTTTTT.

The chain recombines TRBV2 with TRBJ1-5; tentative D call: TRBD1 (6 bases). Trimming stripped 9 bases from V and 3 bases from J, with 12 bases between. Germline V gives CDR1 SNHLY, CDR2 FYNNEI. This CDR3 is 13 amino acids long. The CDR3 loop reads CASRGGNNQPQHF. The CDR3 DNA sequence: TGTGCCAGTAGGGGGGGGAACAATCAGCCCCAGCATTTT. The entire variable domain, with the rest obtained from reference TRBV2 and TRBJ1-5, is as follows: EPEVTQTPSHQVTQMGQEVILRCVPISNHLYFYWYRQILGQKVEFLVSFYNNEISEKSEIFDDQFSVERPDGSNFTLKIRSTKLEDSAMYFCASRGGNNQPQHFGDGTRLSIL.

The chain links TRBV9 to TRBJ1-6; D is perhaps TRBD1 (5 bases). Germline CDR1 and CDR2: SGDLS and YYNGEE. This CDR3 spans 14 amino acids. V was pared by 0 bases and J by 8 bases, with 9 bases between. CDR3 amino acids: CASSVEGIHSPLHF. DNA for the CDR3: TGTGCCAGCAGCGTAGAGGGGATACATTCACCCCTCCACTTT.

The chain couples TRBV18 to TRBJ1-3; tentative D call: TRBD1 (6 bases). Trimming took off 3 bases at V and 0 bases at J, with 12 bases between the two ends. This CDR3 spans 16 amino acids. Germline V lookup: CDR1 KGHSH, CDR2 LQKENI. Here the CDR3 DNA reads TGTGCCAGCTCACCCTACAGGGATGACTCTGGAAACACCATATATTTT. Residues: CASSPYRDDSGNTIYF.

The CDR3 DNA is TGTGCCAGCAGCGTCCAGGGGCCCTCGGTCAATGAGCAGTTCTTC. It is translated as CASSVQGPSVNEQFF. The genes are TRBV5-4 and TRBJ2-1, with a possible D match to TRBD1 (6 bases). With 4 bases removed from V and 6 bases from J, the gap between germline ends came to 17 bases. Germline CDR1 reads SGHNT; CDR2 reads YYREEE (reference sequence). The CDR3 is 15 residues long. The whole variable domain, remainder taken from reference TRBV5-4 and TRBJ2-1, is ETGVTQSPTHLIKTRGQQVTLRCSSQSGHNTVSWYQQALGQGPQFIFQYYREEENGRGNFPPRFSGLQFPNYSSELNVNALELDDSALYLCASSVQGPSVNEQFFGPGTRLTVL.

V usage is TRBV7-6 and J usage is TRBJ2-3, with unresolved D. V was trimmed by 5 bases and J by 6 bases, leaving 9 bases between them. This CDR3 region has 12 residues. Germline V gene sequence: CDR1 SGHVS, CDR2 FNYEAQ. The CDR3 loop reads CASSLYADTQYF. DNA for the CDR3: TGTGCCAGCAGCCTCTACGCGGATACGCAGTATTTT.

V gene TRBV4-3 combines with J gene TRBJ1-1; 10 bases map to TRBD1. The germline V gene encodes CDR1 LGHNA and CDR2 YSLEER. The CDR3 consists of 19 residues. The ends lost 4 bases at V and 7 bases at J; junction bases unmatched: 21. The CDR3, as DNA: TGCGCCAGCAGCCCAAGCCCCCCGGGACAGGGGTTACCCCCGGATGAAGCTTTCTTT. Its translation: CASSPSPPGQGLPPDEAFF.

The V gene is TRBV7-8, the J gene TRBJ2-2, with TRBD2 matching over 8 bases. Germline values: CDR1 SGHVS, CDR2 FQNEAQ. The J segment lost 1 base and the V segment lost 8 bases, leaving 3 bases of the junction unmatched. This CDR3 is built from 14 residues. CDR3 amino acids: CASGSGRNTGELFF. CDR3 coding DNA: TGTGCCAGCGGGAGCGGGAGGAACACCGGGGAGCTGTTTTTT.